This T cell receptor (beta chain) is from a study of OX40 agonist ivuxolimab in advanced cancers. On the study more broadly: Across the patients, intravenous ivuxolimab was delivered every 2 weeks at 0.01 to 10 mg/kg. Three partial responders included one hepatocellular carcinoma patient and two cutaneous melanoma patients. Study outcomes and limitations: Doses of 0.1 to 3.0 mg/kg were accompanied by clonal expansion of CD4+ and CD8+ blood T cells by week 6.

Data came from immunoSEQ multiplex PCR; TCRdb stores just in-frame clones and leaves some out. The table records fewer than 70,000 clones, about 89% of them present only once. CDR1 is MNHNS and CDR2 is SASEGT in the germline V gene. The CDR3 contains 11 residues. V was cut by 3 bases and J by 4 bases, with 1 base left in between. On this clone: The target antigen is unknown.

The source is an adult with an advanced solid tumor such as melanoma, head and neck, liver or kidney cancer. The chain carries TRBV6-1 and TRBJ1-5; unclear D gene. The sample in question was CD4+ or CD8+ T cells sorted from blood, obtained in a trial of the OX40 agonist ivuxolimab. The CDR3 coding sequence is TGTGCCAGCAGTGAGAATCAGCCCCAGCATTTT. It is translated as CASSENQPQHF.